This T cell receptor beta chain was identified in a study of vaccination and CD4 T cells after COVID-19 (dated by TCRdb to between 2021 and 2023). As for the study more broadly: Every convalescent patient had a positive nasal swab PCR test for SARS-CoV-2, with mild disease in nine patients and severe disease in one. Control cultures used a CEFX viral epitope pool as positive control, an HIV-1 Nef peptide pool as negative control, or no peptide. The time from the second vaccine dose to post-vaccine blood sampling had a median of roughly 70 days and ranged from roughly 13 to 241 days. Participants got two doses of the Pfizer-BioNTech BNT162b2 vaccine (n=8) or two doses of the Moderna mRNA-1273 vaccine (n=2). The cultures were stimulated with overlapping spike peptide pools from SARS-CoV-2 and from the common cold coronaviruses HCoV-NL63, HCoV-OC43 and HCoV-229E. In over 8 COVID-19 convalescent patients and 4 infection-naive healthy vaccine recipients, the spike-specific CD4+ TCR repertoire before mRNA vaccination was compared with the repertoire after mRNA vaccination. Post-COVID blood samples were collected from convalescent patients a median of approximately 93 days after diagnosis, with a range of roughly 35 to 161 days. The convalescent cohort included six males and four females, with two Hispanic individuals, seven Caucasians, two Asians and one multiracial person. Points the paper makes about the study in general: Only a relatively small number of convalescent patients were included in the study, and early timepoints following natural infection were not analyzed. Of the vaccine-specific clones found in convalescent patients, nearly all (304 of 307) were mono-reactive for SARS-CoV-2 spike instead of being cross-reactive with common cold coronaviruses. Among convalescent patients, a median roughly 90% of the SARS-CoV-2-reactive clones seen after vaccination appeared only after vaccination, which suggests priming specific to the vaccine. The median count of SARS-CoV-2-reactive clonotypes went up from 20 to 25 after infection to around 38 after vaccination, although the change was not significant.

Library preparation employed PCR. DNA from cultured CD4+ T cells underwent TCR sequencing with the Oncomine TCR Beta short-read assay at the Johns Hopkins FTIC core. The QIAamp micro DNA kit was used to extract genomic DNA from the cultured CD4+ T cells. Oncomine TCR Beta libraries made from cultured CD4+ T cells were pooled using unique dual indexes and sequenced on an Illumina iSeq 100. Regarding the original processing steps: Non-productive sequences were filtered out, and CDR3s that did not start with C, did not end with F or W, or were shorter than 7 amino acids were discarded. The MANAFEST web application identified antigen-specific clonotypes by comparing peptide-stimulated wells against reference wells and other culture wells. For a clone to be called positive, the clone needed an FDR below 0.05, an odds ratio above 5, and a productive frequency above 0.1% in at least two of three replicate wells. A clonotype counted as cross-reactive if it showed significant expansion both in the SARS-CoV-2 spike wells and in at least one common cold coronavirus spike condition. Similarity between CDR3 sequences was evaluated in R version 3.6.1 using Levenshtein distances (stringdist) and unrooted phylogenetic trees (ape). TCRdb reworked the public reads: Q25 trimming with fastp, MiXCR clone assembly, productive beta chains retained. For every CDR3 protein sequence, its rows merge into one entry that carries the most common genes and DNA. The V and J calls and clone size come from TCRdb's table, not from the authors' own analysis. The sample table contains approximately 11,000 distinct CDR3 sequences; only one count was recorded for 30% to 35% of them. The top ten hold 15% to 19% of the sample.

The CDR3 spans 15 residues, from the cysteine through the phenylalanine. Of the read, only the CDR3 DNA is kept; its 45 bases are in frame from base 1. As encoded in the germline V gene, CDR1 is SGHDN while CDR2 is FVKESK. Here V drops 2 bases and J drops 6 bases, and the junction holds 10 bases not matched to any gene. This specimen's treatment or condition label, interpreted: approximately 10-day PBMC culture with coronavirus spike peptide pools or control peptides (ViraFEST assay). The ViraFEST assay was used in the study, in which antigen-specific T cells were expanded with peptide pools and expanded clonotypes were subsequently identified by TCR sequencing. The convalescent patients' positive SARS-CoV-2 PCR tests fell between March and December 2020, which was before the Alpha, Beta and Delta variants emerged in the United States. Each well held about 2 million PBMCs cultured in IMDM containing around 5.1% human AB serum and approximately 9.8 IU/ml IL-2, with 8.5 to 10 ug/ml peptide pools added. On days 3 and 7, half of the culture medium was replaced with fresh IL-2-containing medium. Once the cells had been in culture for 10 days, the EasySep CD4+ T cell isolation kit was used to isolate CD4+ T cells by negative selection. PBMCs were separated from whole blood using Ficoll-Paque Plus gradient centrifugation and then either used fresh or cryopreserved at -140C. Culture conditions were generally each tested in triplicate wells.

On this clonotype: The antigen it recognizes is unknown. No qualities accompany the bases; no much larger clone lies one base away.

The TCR originated in a human donor who had recovered from COVID-19. The chain is encoded by TRBV14 joined to TRBJ2-7, and TRBD1 matches 7 of the central bases. The source was CD4+ T cells from blood, cultured in vitro, collected after SARS-CoV-2 vaccination. The CDR3 sequence is CASSQPRTGLGEQYF. The nucleotide sequence reads TGTGCCAGCAGCCAACCGCGGACAGGCTTGGGCGAGCAGTACTTC.